The 21 T cell receptor beta chains below were found in one sample sequenced in a study of beta chain features in type 1 diabetes. Every bit of the isolated RNA underwent reverse transcription, so sequencing read expressed TCRB transcripts. The data were produced by immunoSEQ multiplex PCR, yet TCRdb's version contains in-frame clones alone and is incomplete. The sample includes about 140,000 clones, roughly a tenth seen only once; the top ten take roughly 1.4%. Material for sequencing was naive CD4+ T cells from blood. The receptors were gathered from a man aged 18 to 30 in good health.

The V call is TRBV6-6, the J call TRBJ2-7; 11 positions match TRBD2. There are 14 residues in the CDR3. V lost 6 bases and J lost 4; bases outside the gene matches: 5. The germline V gene has CDR1 MNHNY and CDR2 SVGAGI (reference sequence). CDR3 protein: CASRLSGGGYEQYF. The CDR3 coding sequence is TGTGCCAGCAGGCTTAGCGGGGGGGGGTACGAGCAGTACTTC.

This clone was seen a few times. The chain is built from TRBV4-3 and TRBJ2-5, with 8 nucleotides matching TRBD2. In germline, CDR1 is LGHNA, CDR2 YSLEER. V dropped 2 bases and J dropped 4; count of bases not matched to a gene: 6. The length of the CDR3 is 15 residues. CDR3 sequence reads: CASSQNGGAGETQYF. In DNA form, the CDR3 reads TGCGCCAGCAGCCAAAACGGGGGGGCCGGAGAGACCCAGTACTTC.

The chain joins TRBV30 to TRBJ1-4, with a possible D match to TRBD1 (6 bases). Germline assignment: CDR1 GTSNPN and CDR2 SVGIG (reference sequence). V was pared by 3 bases and J by 7 bases, with 12 bases between. The CDR3 is 13 residues long. The CDR3 DNA reads TGTGCCTGGAGAGGTCAGGGGATTGAAAAACTGTTTTTT. Translation gives CAWRGQGIEKLFF.

This clone was detected many times. The chain combines TRBV29-1 with TRBJ1-2; D perhaps matches TRBD1 (6 bases). V lost 3 bases to trimming and J lost 7 bases, with 15 bases between them. Per germline, CDR1 SQVTM and CDR2 ANQGSEA. The CDR3 is 13 residues long. The CDR3 DNA reads TGCAGCGTTGAGCGTACCAGGGGCCTTGGCTACACCTTC. It is translated as CSVERTRGLGYTF.

This clone occurred a few times. This chain joins TRBV5-1 and TRBJ2-2; tentative D call: TRBD2 (7 bases). Germline V gene lookup returns CDR1 SGHRS and CDR2 YFSETQ. V lost 6 bases and J lost 7, with 19 bases in between. The CDR3 contains 15 residues. CDR3 residues: CASTRGGAIDGELFF. The DNA of the CDR3 is TGCGCCAGCACCAGAGGGGGGGCCATAGACGGGGAGCTGTTTTTT.

The chain carries TRBV5-1 and TRBJ2-1, with 13 positions matching TRBD2. This CDR3 has 19 amino acids. V shed 0 bases and J 5 bases; nucleotides not matched to a gene: 11. Per the germline V gene, CDR1 is SGHRS and CDR2 is YFSETQ. The CDR3 sequence: CASSLGGKTSGGIHNEQFF. CDR3 nucleotides: TGCGCCAGCAGCTTGGGGGGAAAGACTAGCGGGGGGATTCACAATGAGCAGTTCTTC.

The chain is built from TRBV7-6 and TRBJ2-2, with TRBD1 identical over 8 bases. Per the germline V gene, CDR1 is SGHVS and CDR2 is FNYEAQ. The length of the CDR3 is 15 residues. Trimming removed 3 bases from V and 3 bases from J; junction bases left unmatched: 3. The CDR3 region has the DNA TGTGCCAGCAGCTTCAGGGGGCATGACACCGGGGAGCTGTTTTTT. Its protein product is CASSFRGHDTGELFF.

V is TRBV25-1 and J is TRBJ2-1; 11 bases match TRBD2. V was clipped by 5 bases and J by 10 bases; unmatched bases: 7. The CDR3 spans 14 residues. Germline CDR1 and CDR2: MGHDK and SYGVNS. The CDR3 bases are TGTGCCAGCAGTTATCGGGCTAGCGGGGGGGAGCAGTTCTTC. Its translation: CASSYRASGGEQFF.

V is TRBV6-1 and J is TRBJ2-1; no clear D. The CDR3 sequence is 13 residues long. V was shortened by 3 bases and J by 7 bases, with 10 bases between the two germline ends. CDR1 and CDR2 (germline): MNHNS, SASEGT. CDR3 bases: TGTGCCAGCAGTGAGACCTCTAGGAATGAGCAGTTCTTC. It is translated as CASSETSRNEQFF.

This rearrangement joins TRBV5-4 to TRBJ2-1; TRBD2 is a possible D gene (5 bases). The CDR3 spans 15 residues. Germline loops: CDR1 SGHNT, CDR2 YYREEE (reference sequence). Trimming pared 4 bases from V and 7 bases from J, leaving 18 bases between. This CDR3 reads CASSLPGSTGNEQFF. The CDR3 region has the DNA TGTGCCAGCAGCCTCCCGGGGTCAACGGGGAATGAGCAGTTCTTC.

This clone was observed a handful of times. The rearrangement joins TRBV28 to TRBJ1-5, with D tentatively TRBD1 (6 bases). V lost 3 bases, J lost 7 bases, and 19 bases lay in between. Germline V lookup: CDR1 MDHEN, CDR2 SYDVKM. The length of the CDR3 is 16 residues. This CDR3 is CASSFFGRQDGQPQHF. The CDR3 DNA follows: TGTGCCAGCAGTTTTTTTGGGCGACAGGATGGGCAGCCCCAGCATTTT.

The rearrangement joins TRBV7-2 to TRBJ2-5, with 11 nucleotides matching TRBD2. J was trimmed by 0 bases and V by 1 base; bases with no gene match: 10. CDR1 is SGHTA and CDR2 is FQGNSA in the germline V gene. The CDR3 extends over 19 amino acids. The CDR3 DNA reads as TGTGCCAGCAGCTTAGTGCCAATTCTAGCGGGGGGTAACCAAGAGACCCAGTACTTC. Protein sequence: CASSLVPILAGGNQETQYF.

V gene TRBV6-6 combines with J gene TRBJ1-2; D possibly corresponds to TRBD1 (5 bases). The V end lost 6 bases, the J end lost 4 bases, and 15 bases lay between the germline ends. Germline CDR1 is MNHNY and CDR2 is SVGAGI (reference sequence). The CDR3 runs 14 residues. The CDR3 sequence is CASSPRGNFYGYTF. In DNA form, the CDR3 reads TGTGCCAGCAGCCCCCGGGGGAACTTCTATGGCTACACCTTC.

This clone has ten or more counts. V and J are TRBV9 and TRBJ2-2; D unresolved. Germline V gene lookup returns CDR1 SGDLS and CDR2 YYNGEE. CDR3 length equals 12 residues. Trimming shortened V by 5 bases and J by 6 bases, and 8 bases separated the two germline ends. The CDR3 DNA follows: TGTGCCAGCAGGCACTCTTCCGGGGAGCTGTTTTTT. It codes for CASRHSSGELFF.

This chain joins TRBV6-5 and TRBJ2-1; 9 positions agree with TRBD2. V shed 6 bases and J 7 bases; nucleotides not matched to a gene: 10. The germline V gene has CDR1 MNHEY and CDR2 SVGAGI. The CDR3 totals 15 residues. CDR3 sequence (DNA): TGTGCCAGCAGGGCCGCGGGGGGGCCGGGGAATGAGCAGTTCTTC. Translating gives CASRAAGGPGNEQFF.

This clone was found many times. The chain is built from TRBV30 and TRBJ1-4; 8 bases map to TRBD1. The CDR3 is 14 amino acids. CDR1 GTSNPN and CDR2 SVGIG come from the germline V gene (reference sequence). V shed 3 bases, J shed 8 bases, and the junction held 8 bases outside the gene matches. As DNA, the CDR3 is TGTGCCTGGAGCCCAGGGGGCCTTTCCGAAAAACTGTTTTTT. Translated, it gives CAWSPGGLSEKLFF.

The sample holds a few counts of this clone. CDR3 region: CASSLQISSTDTQYF. In DNA, the CDR3 is TGTGCCAGCAGCCTTCAGATATCTAGCACAGATACGCAGTATTTT. This chain joins TRBV11-3 and TRBJ2-3; D is ambiguous. CDR3 length equals 15 residues. The V gene lost 5 bases and the J gene lost 0 bases, with 12 bases spanning the gap. Germline CDR1 is SGHNT and CDR2 is YENEEA.

The J gene is TRBJ2-1, the V gene TRBV6-5; the match to TRBD2 covers 10 bases. In germline, CDR1 is MNHEY, CDR2 SVGAGI. The ends lost 2 bases at V and 2 bases at J; junction bases unmatched: 0. The CDR3 covers 15 residues. The CDR3 is CASSYLAGAYNEQFF. The CDR3, as DNA: TGTGCCAGCAGTTACCTAGCGGGGGCCTACAATGAGCAGTTCTTC.

This clone was found a few times. The chain joins TRBV10-2 to TRBJ2-7; TRBD1 matches 7 bases. This CDR3 has 15 amino acids. Germline V gene data show CDR1 as WSHSY and CDR2 as SAAADI. V was pared by 6 bases and J by 2 bases, with 10 bases of the junction left unmatched. CDR3 sequence (DNA): TGCGCCAGCAGCCCAGGACAGGTGGATACCTACGAGCAGTACTTC. It yields the protein CASSPGQVDTYEQYF.

The genes are TRBV19 and TRBJ1-5, with D tentatively TRBD1 (5 bases). From germline, CDR1 is LNHDA and CDR2 SQIVND (reference sequence). V was shortened by 0 bases and J by 5 bases, with 17 bases between the two germline ends. The CDR3 loop spans 17 amino acids. The CDR3 loop reads CASSIDGAEGLYQPQHF. The CDR3 DNA sequence: TGTGCCAGTAGTATAGATGGGGCGGAAGGGCTTTATCAGCCCCAGCATTTT.

The rearrangement uses TRBV7-8 and TRBJ2-5, with TRBD2 as a possible D gene (7 bases). V gave up 1 base and J gave up 5 bases, with 11 bases separating them. CDR1 SGHVS and CDR2 FQNEAQ come from the germline V gene. The CDR3 sequence is 14 residues long. The CDR3 here is CASSLEGGHETQYF. For the CDR3, the DNA is TGTGCCAGCAGCTTAGAGGGGGGGCATGAGACCCAGTACTTC. The full variable domain, in which reference TRBV7-8 and TRBJ2-5 provide the parts outside the CDR3, is GAGVSQSPRYKVAKRGQDVALRCDPISGHVSLFWYQQALGQGPEFLTYFQNEAQLDKSGLPSDRFFAERPEGSVSTLKIQRTQQEDSAVYLCASSLEGGHETQYFGPGTRLLVL.